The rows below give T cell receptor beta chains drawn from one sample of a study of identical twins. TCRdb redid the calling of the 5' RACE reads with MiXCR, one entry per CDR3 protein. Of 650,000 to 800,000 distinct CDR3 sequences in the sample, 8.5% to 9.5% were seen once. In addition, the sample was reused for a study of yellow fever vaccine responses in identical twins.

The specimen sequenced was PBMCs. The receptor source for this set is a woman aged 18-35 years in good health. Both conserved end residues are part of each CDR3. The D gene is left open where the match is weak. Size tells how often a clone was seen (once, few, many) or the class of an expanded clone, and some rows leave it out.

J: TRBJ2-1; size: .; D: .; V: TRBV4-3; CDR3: CASSQDDARENEQFF; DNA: TGCGCCAGCAGCCAAGATGATGCGAGGGAGAATGAGCAGTTCTTC
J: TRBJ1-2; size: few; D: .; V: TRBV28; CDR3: CASSPEPLFYYGYTF; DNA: TGTGCCAGCAGCCCCGAGCCCTTATTTTACTATGGCTACACCTTC
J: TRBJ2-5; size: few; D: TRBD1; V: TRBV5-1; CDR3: CASSPGTGRETQYF; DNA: TGCGCCAGCAGCCCGGGGACAGGGAGAGAGACCCAGTACTTC
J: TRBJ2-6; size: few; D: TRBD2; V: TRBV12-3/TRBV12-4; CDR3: CASRPRTSGSQANVLTF; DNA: TGTGCCAGCAGACCCCGGACTAGCGGATCACAGGCCAACGTCCTGACTTTC
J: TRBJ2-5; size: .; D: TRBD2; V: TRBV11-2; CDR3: CASSLVVTGLEVTQYF; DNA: TGTGCCAGCAGCTTAGTTGTTACGGGACTAGAGGTGACCCAGTACTTC
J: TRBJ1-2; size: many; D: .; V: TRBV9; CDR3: CASRGVHGYTF; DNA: TGTGCCAGCAGAGGAGTCCATGGCTACACCTTC
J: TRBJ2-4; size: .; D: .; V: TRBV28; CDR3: CASSSPPGNIQYF; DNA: TGTGCCAGCAGCAGCCCCCCGGGGAACATTCAGTACTTC
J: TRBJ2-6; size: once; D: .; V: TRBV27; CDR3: CASSAGHLGGANVLTF; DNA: TGTGCCAGCAGTGCGGGACACCTTGGAGGGGCCAACGTCCTGACTTTC
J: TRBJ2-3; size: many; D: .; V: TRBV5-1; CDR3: CASSSRVGTTDTQYF; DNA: TGCGCCAGCAGCTCCCGCGTGGGGACCACAGATACGCAGTATTTT
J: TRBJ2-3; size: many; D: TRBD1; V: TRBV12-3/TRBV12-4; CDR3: CASSLGVPGGDTQYF; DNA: TGTGCCAGCAGTTTAGGGGTTCCAGGGGGAGATACGCAGTATTTT
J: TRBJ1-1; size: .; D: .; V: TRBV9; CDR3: CASSVAGGDGTEAFF; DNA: TGTGCCAGCAGCGTAGCTGGGGGCGATGGCACTGAAGCTTTCTTT
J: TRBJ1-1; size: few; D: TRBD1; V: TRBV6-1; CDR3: CASRRTGKDTEAFF; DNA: TGTGCCAGCAGGCGGACAGGAAAAGACACTGAAGCTTTCTTT
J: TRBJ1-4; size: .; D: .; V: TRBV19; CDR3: CASSSQDLLGEKLFF; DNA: TGTGCCAGTAGTTCTCAGGACCTCTTGGGGGAAAAACTGTTTTTT
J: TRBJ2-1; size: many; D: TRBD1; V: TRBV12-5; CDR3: CASGLGQGNEQFF; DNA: TGTGCTAGTGGTTTGGGACAGGGCAATGAGCAGTTCTTC
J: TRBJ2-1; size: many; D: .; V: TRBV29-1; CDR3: CSVMGPLVRPPGNEQFF; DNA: TGCAGCGTCATGGGGCCCTTAGTCCGCCCCCCCGGCAATGAGCAGTTCTTC
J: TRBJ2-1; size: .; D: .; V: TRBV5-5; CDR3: CASSFQGYEQFF; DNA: TGTGCCAGCAGCTTTCAGGGTTATGAGCAGTTCTTC
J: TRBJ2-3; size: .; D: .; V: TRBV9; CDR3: CASSPRSHTDTQYF; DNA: TGTGCCAGCAGCCCCCGTTCCCACACAGATACGCAGTATTTT
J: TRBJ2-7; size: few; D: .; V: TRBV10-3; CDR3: CAIQGEDEQYF; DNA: TGTGCCATCCAAGGGGAAGACGAGCAGTACTTC
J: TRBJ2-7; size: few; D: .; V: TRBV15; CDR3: CATSRDVGYEQYF; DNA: TGTGCCACCAGCAGAGATGTTGGTTACGAGCAGTACTTC
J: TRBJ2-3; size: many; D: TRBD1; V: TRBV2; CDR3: CASILGRGTDTQYF; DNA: TGTGCCAGCATCCTGGGCAGGGGGACAGATACGCAGTATTTT
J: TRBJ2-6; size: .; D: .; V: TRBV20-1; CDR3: CSASHSGANVLTF; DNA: TGCAGTGCTAGTCATTCTGGGGCCAACGTCCTGACTTTC
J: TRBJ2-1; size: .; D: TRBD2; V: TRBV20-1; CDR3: CSAPGLFDSGSGEQFF; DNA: TGCAGTGCGCCGGGCCTCTTTGATAGCGGGAGCGGTGAGCAGTTCTTC
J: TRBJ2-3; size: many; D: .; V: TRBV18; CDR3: CASSPSERHTQYF; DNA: TGTGCCAGCTCACCCAGTGAACGGCATACGCAGTATTTT
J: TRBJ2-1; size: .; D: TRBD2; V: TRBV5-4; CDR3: CASSLNAGGPREQFF; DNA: TGTGCCAGCAGCTTGAATGCGGGAGGGCCTAGGGAGCAGTTCTTC
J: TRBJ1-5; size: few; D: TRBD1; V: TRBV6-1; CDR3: CASHRGTPENQPQHF; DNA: TGTGCCAGCCACAGGGGAACCCCAGAGAATCAGCCCCAGCATTTT
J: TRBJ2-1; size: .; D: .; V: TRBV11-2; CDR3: CASSSTDYNEQFF; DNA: TGTGCCAGCAGCTCGACAGATTACAATGAGCAGTTCTTC
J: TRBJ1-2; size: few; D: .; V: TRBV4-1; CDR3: CASSLGGFYGYTF; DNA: TGCGCCAGCAGCCTCGGCGGCTTCTATGGCTACACCTTC
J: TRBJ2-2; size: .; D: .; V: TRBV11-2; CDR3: CASSFSGRGRTGELFF; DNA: TGTGCCAGCAGCTTTAGCGGCAGGGGGAGGACCGGGGAGCTGTTCTTT
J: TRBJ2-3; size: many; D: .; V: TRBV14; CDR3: CASSQDRGSDTQYF; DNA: TGTGCCAGCAGCCAAGATCGGGGATCAGATACGCAGTATTTT
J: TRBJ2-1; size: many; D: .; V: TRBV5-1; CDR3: CASSLSLSQGYEQFF; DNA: TGCGCCAGCAGCTTATCATTGAGCCAGGGGTATGAGCAGTTCTTC
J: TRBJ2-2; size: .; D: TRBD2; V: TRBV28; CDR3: CASSPLVSGTGELFF; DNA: TGTGCCAGCAGCCCTCTTGTTAGCGGGACCGGGGAGCTGTTTTTT
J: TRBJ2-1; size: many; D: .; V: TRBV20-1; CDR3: CSASKAGAGYEQFF; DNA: TGCAGTGCTAGTAAGGCGGGGGCCGGGTATGAGCAGTTCTTC
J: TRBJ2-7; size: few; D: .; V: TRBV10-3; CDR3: CAISERGEYEQYF; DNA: TGTGCCATCAGTGAACGAGGGGAATACGAGCAGTACTTC
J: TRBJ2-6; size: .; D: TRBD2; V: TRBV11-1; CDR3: CASSPGTLAGGYGANVLTF; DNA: TGTGCCAGCAGCCCTGGAACACTAGCGGGGGGGTATGGGGCCAACGTCCTGACTTTC
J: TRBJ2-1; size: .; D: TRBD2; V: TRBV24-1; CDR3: CATMTSGIPDEQFF; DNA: TGTGCCACCATGACTAGCGGGATCCCGGATGAGCAGTTCTTC
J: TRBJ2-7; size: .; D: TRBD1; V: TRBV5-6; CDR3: CASSFGTGGWGYEQYF; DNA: TGTGCCAGCAGCTTTGGGACAGGAGGATGGGGCTACGAGCAGTACTTC
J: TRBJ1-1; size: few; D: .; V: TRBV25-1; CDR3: CASTQGTEAFF; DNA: TGTGCCAGCACCCAGGGGACTGAAGCTTTCTTT
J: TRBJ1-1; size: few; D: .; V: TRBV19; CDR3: CATLDLGNTEAFF; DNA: TGTGCCACCCTGGACCTGGGGAACACTGAAGCTTTCTTT
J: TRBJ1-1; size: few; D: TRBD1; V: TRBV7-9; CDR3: CASSAHRGLNTEAFF; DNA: TGTGCCAGCAGCGCACACAGGGGATTGAACACTGAAGCTTTCTTT
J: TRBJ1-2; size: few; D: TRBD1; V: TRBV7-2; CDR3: CASRPGTGIFGYTF; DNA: TGTGCCAGCAGACCCGGGACAGGGATCTTCGGCTACACCTTC
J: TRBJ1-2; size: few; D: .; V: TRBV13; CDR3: CASSLEVGNYGYTF; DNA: TGTGCCAGCAGCCTAGAAGTGGGCAACTATGGCTACACCTTC
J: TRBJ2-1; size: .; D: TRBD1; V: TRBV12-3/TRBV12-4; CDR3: CASSLSRRQGKNVEQFF; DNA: TGTGCCAGCAGTTTATCCCGTAGACAGGGTAAAAATGTTGAGCAGTTCTTC
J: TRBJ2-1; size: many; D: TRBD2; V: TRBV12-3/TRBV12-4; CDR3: CASSFPSGPLYNEQFF; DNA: TGTGCCAGCAGTTTCCCTAGCGGGCCTTTATACAATGAGCAGTTCTTC
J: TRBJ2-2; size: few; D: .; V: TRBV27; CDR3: CASSRITGELFF; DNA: TGTGCCAGCAGTCGGATTACCGGGGAGCTGTTTTTT
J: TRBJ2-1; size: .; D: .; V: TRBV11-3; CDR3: CASSLDPSTANEQFF; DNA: TGTGCCAGCAGCTTAGATCCTAGTACGGCGAATGAGCAGTTCTTC
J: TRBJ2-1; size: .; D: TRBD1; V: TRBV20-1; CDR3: CSAPKGASNEQFF; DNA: TGCAGTGCCCCTAAGGGGGCGAGTAATGAGCAGTTCTTC
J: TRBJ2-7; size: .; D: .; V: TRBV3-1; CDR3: CASSQGRRHTPYEQYF; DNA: TGTGCCAGCAGCCAAGGAAGAAGACACACACCCTACGAGCAGTACTTC
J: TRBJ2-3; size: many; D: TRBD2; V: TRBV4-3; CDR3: CASSQDIGLAGGDTQYF; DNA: TGCGCCAGCAGCCAAGATATAGGGCTAGCGGGAGGGGATACGCAGTATTTT
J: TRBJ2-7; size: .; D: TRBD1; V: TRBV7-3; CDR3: CASSSGQENEQYF; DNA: TGTGCCAGCAGCTCGGGACAGGAAAACGAGCAGTACTTC
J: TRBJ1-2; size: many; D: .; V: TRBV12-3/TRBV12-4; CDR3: CASSLSNGYTF; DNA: TGTGCCAGCAGTTTGAGCAATGGCTACACCTTC
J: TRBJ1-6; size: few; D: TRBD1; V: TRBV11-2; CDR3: CASSPLQGVNSPLHF; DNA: TGTGCCAGCAGCCCCTTACAGGGGGTTAATTCACCCCTCCACTTT
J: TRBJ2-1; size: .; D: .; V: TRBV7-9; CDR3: CASSLEFAGDLQGEQFF; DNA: TGTGCCAGCAGCTTAGAATTCGCGGGTGACCTTCAGGGTGAGCAGTTCTTC
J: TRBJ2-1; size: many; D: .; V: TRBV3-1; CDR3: CASTQSSYNEQFF; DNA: TGTGCCAGTACACAGAGCTCCTACAATGAGCAGTTCTTC
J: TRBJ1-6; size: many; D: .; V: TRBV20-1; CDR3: CSARRTADNSPLHF; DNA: TGCAGTGCTAGACGGACAGCGGATAATTCACCCCTCCACTTT
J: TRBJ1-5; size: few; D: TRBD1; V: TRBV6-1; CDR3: CASRDGTGNQPQHF; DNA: TGTGCCAGCAGGGACGGGACAGGGAATCAGCCCCAGCATTTT
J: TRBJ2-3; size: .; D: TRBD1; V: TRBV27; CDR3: CASSQQGAGADTQYF; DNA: TGTGCCAGCAGCCAACAGGGGGCGGGGGCAGATACGCAGTATTTT
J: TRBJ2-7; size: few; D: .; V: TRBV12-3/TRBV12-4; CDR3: CASVRNKRSEEQYF; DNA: TGTGCCAGCGTAAGAAACAAACGGTCGGAGGAGCAGTACTTC
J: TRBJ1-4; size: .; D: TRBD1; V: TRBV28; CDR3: CASSPSDRGREKLFF; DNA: TGTGCCAGCAGTCCCTCCGACAGGGGTAGGGAAAAACTGTTTTTT
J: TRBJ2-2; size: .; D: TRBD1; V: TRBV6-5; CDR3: CASSYRQGLNTGELFF; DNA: TGTGCCAGCAGTTACAGACAGGGCTTGAACACCGGGGAGCTGTTTTTT